The 8 T cell receptor beta chains given below trace back to one sample, sequenced in a study of control samples from healthy donors and cancer patients. TCRdb's copy holds only in-frame clones and misses some; the assay was immunoSEQ multiplex PCR. The sample gives fewer than 300,000 clones, almost 85% of which show up once; less than 15% is in the top ten. Material: PBMCs. These receptors were collected from a woman aged 55-69 years with lung cancer.

For this clone: A read error may produce the germline difference seen at one junction end. This chain joins TRBV5-5 and TRBJ2-1; 7 bases line up with TRBD2. The CDR3 length is 16 residues. Germline-derived CDR1 and CDR2 are SGHKS and YYEKEE (reference sequence). CDR3 in DNA: TGTGCCAGCAGCTCATCCTCGGGGGGAACCTACAATGGGCAGTTCTTC. Translating gives CASSSSSGGTYNGQFF.

The chain combines TRBV19 with TRBJ2-1, with D perhaps TRBD2 (5 bases). V was cut by 5 bases and J by 3 bases, with 11 bases left in between. Germline loops: CDR1 LNHDA, CDR2 SQIVND (reference sequence). The CDR3 has 14 residues. CDR3 amino acids: CASSWTGLYNEQFF. The CDR3, as DNA: TGTGCCAGTAGTTGGACTGGCCTCTACAATGAGCAGTTCTTC.

The V call is TRBV5-1, the J call TRBJ1-3; perhaps TRBD1 as D (6 bases). This CDR3 contains 17 residues. Trimming cost V 4 bases and J 0 bases, with 17 bases left between them. Germline V lookup: CDR1 SGHRS, CDR2 YFSETQ. The DNA for the CDR3 is TGCGCCAGCAGCCCTCCCCTCAGGGGAGGCTCTGGAAACACCATATATTTT. Its protein is CASSPPLRGGSGNTIYF.

This clone was detected only once. V gene TRBV5-4 combines with J gene TRBJ1-2; tentatively, D is TRBD1 (5 bases). CDR1 and CDR2 (germline): SGHNT, YYREEE (reference sequence). CDR3 length: 13 residues. V was clipped by 1 base and J by 4 bases, with 8 bases between them. The CDR3 nucleotides are TGTGCCAGCAGCTTGCAGGGTAGCTATGGCTACACCTTC. It codes for CASSLQGSYGYTF. Drawing the rest from reference TRBV5-4 and TRBJ1-2, the complete variable domain is ETGVTQSPTHLIKTRGQQVTLRCSSQSGHNTVSWYQQALGQGPQFIFQYYREEENGRGNFPPRFSGLQFPNYSSELNVNALELDDSALYLCASSLQGSYGYTFGSGTRLTVV.

The chain couples TRBV18 to TRBJ1-5; the match to TRBD1 covers 12 bases. After removal of 5 bases from V and 0 bases from J, the junction contained 8 bases not matched to a gene. This CDR3 has 18 amino acids. Germline V gene lookup returns CDR1 KGHSH and CDR2 LQKENI. The CDR3 region has the DNA TGTGCCAGCTCAGCCGGGACAGGGGGCCTCCATAGCAATCAGCCCCAGCATTTT. Amino acids: CASSAGTGGLHSNQPQHF.

The J gene is TRBJ1-3, the V gene TRBV5-6, with D possibly being TRBD1 (6 bases). CDR1 SGHDT and CDR2 YYEEEE come from the germline V gene. Trimming stripped 0 bases from V and 2 bases from J, with 9 bases between. The CDR3 loop spans 15 amino acids. The CDR3 DNA reads TGTGCCAGCAGCTTGGGCTGGGGGCCTGGAAACACCATATATTTT. Translation: CASSLGWGPGNTIYF.

This clone was detected only a few times. The chain links TRBV5-6 to TRBJ1-1, with 7 bases identical to TRBD1. Per the germline V gene, CDR1 is SGHDT and CDR2 is YYEEEE. The CDR3 consists of 14 residues. After removal of 4 bases from V and 0 bases from J, the junction contained 3 bases not matched to a gene. The CDR3 loop reads CASSAQGVNTEAFF. CDR3 DNA: TGTGCCAGCAGCGCCCAGGGGGTGAACACTGAAGCTTTCTTT.

The chain combines TRBV5-1 with TRBJ1-2, with 7 bases that match TRBD1. The V gene end was trimmed by 2 bases and the J gene end by 4 bases; junction bases not matched to a gene: 5. CDR1 and CDR2 from the germline V gene are SGHRS and YFSETQ. The CDR3 is 14 amino acids. CDR3 sequence: CASSLGGTAYGYTF. The CDR3 DNA is TGCGCCAGCAGCTTAGGAGGGACAGCCTATGGCTACACCTTC.